The sequence of this TCR beta chain was determined in a study of cytomegalovirus exposure and HLA in healthy donors. Points from the study as a whole: A later analysis reportedly identified an Asian-associated ancestry cluster as carrying fewer N-insertions than the roughly 600-donor mean.

PCR involved 60 Vbeta and 13 Jbeta primers. Using immunoSEQ multiplex PCR, the repertoire was profiled, and TCRdb retains in-frame clones only, with some absent. The sample has approximately 76,000 clones, 65% to 80% seen once. Concerning this clone itself: Its antigen remains unidentified.

The CDR3 sequence is 15 residues long. Germline CDR1 reads SQVTM; CDR2 reads ANQGSEA. V lost 3 bases to trimming and J lost 8 bases; unmatched junction nucleotides: 11. The sequencing sample was made of PBMCs. This chain links TRBV29-1 with TRBJ1-2; TRBD1 matches at 11 bases. The TCR comes from a man in his thirties or forties in good health and CMV-seronegative. The chain's CDR3 is CSVDRLGQGERGYTF. The CDR3 DNA sequence: TGCAGCGTTGATCGACTGGGACAGGGGGAGCGGGGCTACACCTTC.